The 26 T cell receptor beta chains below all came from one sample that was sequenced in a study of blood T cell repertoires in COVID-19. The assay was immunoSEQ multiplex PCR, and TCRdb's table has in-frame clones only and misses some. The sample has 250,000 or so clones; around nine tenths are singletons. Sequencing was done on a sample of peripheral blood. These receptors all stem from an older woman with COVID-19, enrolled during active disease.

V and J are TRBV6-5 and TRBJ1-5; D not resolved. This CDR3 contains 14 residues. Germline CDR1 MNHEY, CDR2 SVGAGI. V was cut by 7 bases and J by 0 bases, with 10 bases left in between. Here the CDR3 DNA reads TGTGCCAGCAAGCGCAGTAATAGCAATCAGCCCCAGCATTTT. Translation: CASKRSNSNQPQHF.

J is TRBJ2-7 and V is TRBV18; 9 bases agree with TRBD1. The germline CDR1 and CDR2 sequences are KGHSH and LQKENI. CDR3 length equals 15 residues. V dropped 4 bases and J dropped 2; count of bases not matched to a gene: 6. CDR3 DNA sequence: TGTGCCAGCTCACGCCCGACAGGGGGGCCCTACGAGCAGTACTTC. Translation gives CASSRPTGGPYEQYF.

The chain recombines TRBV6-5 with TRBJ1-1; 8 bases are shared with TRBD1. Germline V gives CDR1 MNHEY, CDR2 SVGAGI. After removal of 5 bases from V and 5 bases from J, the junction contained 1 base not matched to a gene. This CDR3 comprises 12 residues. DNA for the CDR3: TGTGCCAGCAGTCGACAGGGGACTGAAGCTTTCTTT. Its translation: CASSRQGTEAFF.

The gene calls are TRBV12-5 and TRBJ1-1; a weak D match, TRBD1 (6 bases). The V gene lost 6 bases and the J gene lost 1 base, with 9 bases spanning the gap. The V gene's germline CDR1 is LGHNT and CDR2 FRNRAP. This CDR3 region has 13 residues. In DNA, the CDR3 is TGTGCTAGTGGCCGGGACACGAACACTGAAGCTTTCTTT. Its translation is CASGRDTNTEAFF.

The DNA of the CDR3 is TGTGCCAGCAGCCCCAGAGGGACAAGTATTACCGAAGCTTTCTTT. It specifies CASSPRGTSITEAFF. J is TRBJ1-1 and V is TRBV9; a possible D gene is TRBD1 (6 bases). Per the germline V gene, CDR1 is SGDLS and CDR2 is YYNGEE. The CDR3 extends over 15 amino acids. V lost 4 bases, J lost 8 bases, and 21 bases lay in between.

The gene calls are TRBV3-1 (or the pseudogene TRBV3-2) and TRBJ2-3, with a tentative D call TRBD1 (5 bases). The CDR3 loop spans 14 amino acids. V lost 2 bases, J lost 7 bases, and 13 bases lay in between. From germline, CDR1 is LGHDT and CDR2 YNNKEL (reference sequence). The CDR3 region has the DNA TGTGCCAGCAGCCAAAGGGGTTTCGCCAATACGCAGTATTTT. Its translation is CASSQRGFANTQYF.

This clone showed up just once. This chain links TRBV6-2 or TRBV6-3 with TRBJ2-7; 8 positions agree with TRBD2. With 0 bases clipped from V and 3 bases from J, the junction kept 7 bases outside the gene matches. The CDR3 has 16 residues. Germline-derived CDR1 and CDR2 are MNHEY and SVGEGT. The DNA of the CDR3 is TGTGCCAGCAGTTACTCGAGCGGAAGCGGGAGCTACGAGCAGTACTTC. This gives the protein CASSYSSGSGSYEQYF.

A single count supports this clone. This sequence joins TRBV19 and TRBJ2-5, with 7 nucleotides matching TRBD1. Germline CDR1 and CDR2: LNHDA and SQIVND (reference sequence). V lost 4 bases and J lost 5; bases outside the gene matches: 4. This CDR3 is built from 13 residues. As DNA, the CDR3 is TGTGCCAGTAGTAAGGGACAGCGGGAGACCCAGTACTTC. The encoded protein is CASSKGQRETQYF.

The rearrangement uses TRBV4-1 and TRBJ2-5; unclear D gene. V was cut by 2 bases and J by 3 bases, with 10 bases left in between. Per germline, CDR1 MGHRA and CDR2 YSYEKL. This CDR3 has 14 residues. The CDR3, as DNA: TGCGCCAGCAGCCAAATGCCGAGAAAAGAGACCCAGTACTTC. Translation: CASSQMPRKETQYF.

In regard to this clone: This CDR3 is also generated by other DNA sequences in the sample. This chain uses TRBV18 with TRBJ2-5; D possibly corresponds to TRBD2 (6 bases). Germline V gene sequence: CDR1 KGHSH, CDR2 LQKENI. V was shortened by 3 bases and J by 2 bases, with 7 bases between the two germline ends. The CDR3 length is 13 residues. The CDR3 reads CASSPGLQETQYF. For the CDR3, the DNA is TGTGCCAGCTCACCGGGACTTCAAGAGACCCAGTACTTC.

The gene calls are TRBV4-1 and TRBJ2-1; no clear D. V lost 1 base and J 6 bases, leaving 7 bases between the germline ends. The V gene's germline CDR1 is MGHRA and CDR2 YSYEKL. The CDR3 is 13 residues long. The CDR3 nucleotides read TGCGCCAGCAGCCAAGTTGAGAGCAATGAGCAGTTCTTC. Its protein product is CASSQVESNEQFF.

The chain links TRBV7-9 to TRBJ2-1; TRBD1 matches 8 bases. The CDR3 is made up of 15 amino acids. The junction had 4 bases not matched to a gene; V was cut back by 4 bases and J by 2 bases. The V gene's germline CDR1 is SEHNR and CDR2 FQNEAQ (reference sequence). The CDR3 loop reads CASSSTQGAYNEQFF. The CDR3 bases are TGTGCCAGCAGCTCAACACAGGGGGCCTACAATGAGCAGTTCTTC.

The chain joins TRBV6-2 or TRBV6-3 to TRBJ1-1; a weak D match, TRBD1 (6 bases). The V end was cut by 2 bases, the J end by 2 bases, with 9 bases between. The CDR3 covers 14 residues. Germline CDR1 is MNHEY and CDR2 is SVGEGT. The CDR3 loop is CASSYVGTNTEAFF. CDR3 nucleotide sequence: TGTGCCAGCAGTTACGTCGGGACAAACACTGAAGCTTTCTTT.

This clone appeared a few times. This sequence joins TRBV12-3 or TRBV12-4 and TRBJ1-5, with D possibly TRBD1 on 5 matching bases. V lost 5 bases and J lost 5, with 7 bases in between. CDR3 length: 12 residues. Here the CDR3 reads CASSPRDQPQHF. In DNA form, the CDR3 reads TGTGCCAGCAGTCCCAGGGATCAGCCCCAGCATTTT.

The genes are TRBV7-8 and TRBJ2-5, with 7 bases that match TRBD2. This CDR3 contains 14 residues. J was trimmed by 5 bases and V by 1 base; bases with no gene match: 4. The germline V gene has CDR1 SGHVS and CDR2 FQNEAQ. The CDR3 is CASSLGREWETQYF. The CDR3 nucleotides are TGTGCCAGCAGCTTAGGGCGGGAGTGGGAGACCCAGTACTTC. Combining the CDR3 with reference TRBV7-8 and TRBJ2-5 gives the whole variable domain GAGVSQSPRYKVAKRGQDVALRCDPISGHVSLFWYQQALGQGPEFLTYFQNEAQLDKSGLPSDRFFAERPEGSVSTLKIQRTQQEDSAVYLCASSLGREWETQYFGPGTRLLVL.

CDR3 DNA sequence: TGTGCCAGCAGTCTTTTCCGCGGGAGACGGGGGAGAGGCTACACCTTC. The encoded protein is CASSLFRGRRGRGYTF. The chain is built from TRBV28 and TRBJ1-2; D may be TRBD1 (5 bases). CDR1 and CDR2 (germline): MDHEN, SYDVKM. CDR3 length: 16 amino acids. Trimming stripped 5 bases from V and 8 bases from J, with 24 bases between.

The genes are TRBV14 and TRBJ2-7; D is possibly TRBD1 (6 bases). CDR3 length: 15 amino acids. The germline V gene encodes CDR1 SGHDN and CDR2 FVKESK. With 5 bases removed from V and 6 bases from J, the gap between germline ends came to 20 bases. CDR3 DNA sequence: TGTGCCAGCAGCGAAACAGGGTTCGCATCGGCCGAGCAGTACTTC. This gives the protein CASSETGFASAEQYF.

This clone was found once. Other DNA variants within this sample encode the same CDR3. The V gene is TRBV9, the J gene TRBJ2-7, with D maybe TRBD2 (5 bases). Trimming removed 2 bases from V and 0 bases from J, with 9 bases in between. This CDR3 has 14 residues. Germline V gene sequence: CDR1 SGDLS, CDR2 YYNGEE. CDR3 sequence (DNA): TGTGCCAGCAGCGTTACGGGAAGCTCCTACGAGCAGTACTTC. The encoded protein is CASSVTGSSYEQYF. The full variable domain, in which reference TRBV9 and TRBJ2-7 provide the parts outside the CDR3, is DSGVTQTPKHLITATGQRVTLRCSPRSGDLSVYWYQQSLDQGLQFLIQYYNGEERAKGNILERFSAQQFPDLHSELNLSSLELGDSALYFCASSVTGSSYEQYFGPGTRLTVT.

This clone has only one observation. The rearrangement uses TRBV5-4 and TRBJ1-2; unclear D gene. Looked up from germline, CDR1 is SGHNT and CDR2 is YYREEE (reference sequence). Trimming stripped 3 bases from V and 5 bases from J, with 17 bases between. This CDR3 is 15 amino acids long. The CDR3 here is CASSSLDYLIYGYTF. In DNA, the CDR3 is TGTGCCAGCAGCTCCCTGGACTACTTGATATATGGCTACACCTTC.

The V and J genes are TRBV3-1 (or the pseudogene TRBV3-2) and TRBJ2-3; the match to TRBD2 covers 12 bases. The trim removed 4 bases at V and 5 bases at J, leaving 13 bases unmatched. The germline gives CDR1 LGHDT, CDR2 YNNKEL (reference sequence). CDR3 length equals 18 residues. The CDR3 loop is CASSPGGTSGRLEDTQYF. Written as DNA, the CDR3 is TGTGCCAGCAGCCCCGGAGGAACTAGCGGGAGGTTGGAAGATACGCAGTATTTT.

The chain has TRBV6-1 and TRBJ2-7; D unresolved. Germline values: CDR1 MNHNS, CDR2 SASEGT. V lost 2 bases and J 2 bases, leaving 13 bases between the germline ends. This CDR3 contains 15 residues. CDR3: CASSETGRQAYEQYF. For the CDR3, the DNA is TGTGCCAGCAGTGAAACTGGCCGGCAGGCCTACGAGCAGTACTTC.

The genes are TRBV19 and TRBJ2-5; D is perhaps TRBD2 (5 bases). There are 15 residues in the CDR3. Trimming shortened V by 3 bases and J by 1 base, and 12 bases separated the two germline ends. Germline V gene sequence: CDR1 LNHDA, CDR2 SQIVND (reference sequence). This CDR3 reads CASSIKWGVQETQYF. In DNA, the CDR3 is TGTGCCAGTAGTATTAAATGGGGAGTCCAAGAGACCCAGTACTTC.

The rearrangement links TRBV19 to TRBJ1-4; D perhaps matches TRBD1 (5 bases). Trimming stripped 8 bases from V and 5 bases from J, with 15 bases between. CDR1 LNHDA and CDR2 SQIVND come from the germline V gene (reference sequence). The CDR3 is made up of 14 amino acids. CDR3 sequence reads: CASSPGLRNEKLFF. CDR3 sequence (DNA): TGTGCCAGTTCCCCGGGACTACGAAATGAAAAACTGTTTTTT.

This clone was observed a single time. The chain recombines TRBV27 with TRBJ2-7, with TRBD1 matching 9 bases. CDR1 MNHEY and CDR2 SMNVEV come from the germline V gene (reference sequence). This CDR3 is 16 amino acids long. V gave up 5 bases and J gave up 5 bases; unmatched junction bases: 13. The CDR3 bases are TGTGCCAGCAGTCCAACCAGGACAGGGGTAGTACACGAGCAGTACTTC. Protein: CASSPTRTGVVHEQYF.

DNA for the CDR3: TGTGCCAGCAGCCGACCTCGGACAGGGGGAATTAGGACTAATGAAAAACTGTTTTTT. Protein sequence: CASSRPRTGGIRTNEKLFF. This rearrangement joins TRBV3-1 (or the pseudogene TRBV3-2) to TRBJ1-4; TRBD1 matches at 10 bases. CDR1 LGHDT and CDR2 YNNKEL come from the germline V gene (reference sequence). Unmatched junction bases numbered 13, after V lost 4 bases and J lost 2 bases. The CDR3 sequence is 19 residues long.

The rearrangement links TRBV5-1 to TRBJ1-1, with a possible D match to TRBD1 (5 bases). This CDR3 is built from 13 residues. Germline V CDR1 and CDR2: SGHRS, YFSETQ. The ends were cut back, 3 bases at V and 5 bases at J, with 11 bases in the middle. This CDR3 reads CASSSPGKTEAFF. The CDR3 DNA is TGCGCCAGCAGCTCCCCAGGGAAGACTGAAGCTTTCTTT.